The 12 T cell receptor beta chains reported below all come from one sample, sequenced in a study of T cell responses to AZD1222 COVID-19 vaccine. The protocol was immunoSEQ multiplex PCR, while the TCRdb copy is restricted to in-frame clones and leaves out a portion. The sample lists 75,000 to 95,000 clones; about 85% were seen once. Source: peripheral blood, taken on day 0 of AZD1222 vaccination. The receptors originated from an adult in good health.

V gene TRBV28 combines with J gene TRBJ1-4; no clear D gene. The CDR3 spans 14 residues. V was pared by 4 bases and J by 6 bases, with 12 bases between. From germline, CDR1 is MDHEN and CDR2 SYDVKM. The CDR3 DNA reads TGTGCCAGCAGTTGGGGAGCCTGGGATGAAAAACTGTTTTTT. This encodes CASSWGAWDEKLFF.

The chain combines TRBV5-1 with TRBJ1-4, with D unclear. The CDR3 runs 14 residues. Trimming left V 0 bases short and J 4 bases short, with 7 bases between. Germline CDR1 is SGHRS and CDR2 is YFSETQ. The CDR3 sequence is CASSLGTFNEKLFF. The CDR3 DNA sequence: TGCGCCAGCAGCTTGGGTACGTTTAATGAAAAACTGTTTTTT. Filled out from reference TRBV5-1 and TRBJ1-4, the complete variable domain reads KAGVTQTPRYLIKTRGQQVTLSCSPISGHRSVSWYQQTPGQGLQFLFEYFSETQRNKGNFPGRFSGRQFSNSRSEMNVSTLELGDSALYLCASSLGTFNEKLFFGSGTQLSVL.

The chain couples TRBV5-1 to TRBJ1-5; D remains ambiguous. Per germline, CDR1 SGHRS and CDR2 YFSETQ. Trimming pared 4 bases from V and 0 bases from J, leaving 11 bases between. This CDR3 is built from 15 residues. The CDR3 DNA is TGCGCCAGCAGCCCGTCGTGGGGTAGCAATCAGCCCCAGCATTTT. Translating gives CASSPSWGSNQPQHF.

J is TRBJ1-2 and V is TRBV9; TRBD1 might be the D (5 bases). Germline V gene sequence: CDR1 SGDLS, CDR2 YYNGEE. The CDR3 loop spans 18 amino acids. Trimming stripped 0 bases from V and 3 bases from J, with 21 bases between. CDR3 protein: CASSVAPGPGISDYGYTF. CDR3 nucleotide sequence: TGTGCCAGCAGCGTAGCTCCGGGGCCGGGGATATCGGACTATGGCTACACCTTC.

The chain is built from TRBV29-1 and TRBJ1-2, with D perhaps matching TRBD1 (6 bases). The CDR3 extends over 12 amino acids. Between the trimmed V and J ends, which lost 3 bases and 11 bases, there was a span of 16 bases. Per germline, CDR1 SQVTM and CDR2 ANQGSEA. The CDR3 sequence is CSVESPQGWYTF. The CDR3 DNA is TGCAGCGTTGAGTCACCGCAGGGGTGGTACACCTTC. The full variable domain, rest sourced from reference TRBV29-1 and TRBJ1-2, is SAVISQKPSRDICQRGTSLTIQCQVDSQVTMMFWYRQQPGQSLTLIATANQGSEATYESGFVIDKFPISRPNLTFSTLTVSNMSPEDSSIYLCSVESPQGWYTFGSGTRLTVV.

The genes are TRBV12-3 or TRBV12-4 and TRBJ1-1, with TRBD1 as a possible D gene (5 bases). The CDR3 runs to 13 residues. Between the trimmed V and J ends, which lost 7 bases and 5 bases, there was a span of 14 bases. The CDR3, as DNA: TGTGCCAGCACCCTACTCGGGGGAACTGAAGCTTTCTTT. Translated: CASTLLGGTEAFF.

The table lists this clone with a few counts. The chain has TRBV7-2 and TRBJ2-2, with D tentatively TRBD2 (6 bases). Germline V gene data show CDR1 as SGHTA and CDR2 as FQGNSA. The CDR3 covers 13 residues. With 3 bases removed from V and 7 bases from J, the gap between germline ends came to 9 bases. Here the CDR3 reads CASSFHGSGELFF. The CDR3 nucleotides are TGTGCCAGCAGCTTCCACGGGAGCGGGGAGCTGTTTTTT.

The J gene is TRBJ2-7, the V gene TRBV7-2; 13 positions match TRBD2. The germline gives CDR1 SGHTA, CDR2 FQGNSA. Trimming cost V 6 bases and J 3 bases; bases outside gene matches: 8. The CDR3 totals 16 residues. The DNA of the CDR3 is TGTGCCAGCAGTTATACTAGCGGGGGGGCCGGCTACGAGCAGTACTTC. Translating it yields CASSYTSGGAGYEQYF.

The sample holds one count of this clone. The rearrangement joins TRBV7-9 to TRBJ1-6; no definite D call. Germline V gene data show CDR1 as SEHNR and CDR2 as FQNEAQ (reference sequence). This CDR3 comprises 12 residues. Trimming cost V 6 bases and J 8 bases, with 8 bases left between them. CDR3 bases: TGTGCCAGCAGTCAGCAAGATTCACCCCTCCACTTT. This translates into CASSQQDSPLHF. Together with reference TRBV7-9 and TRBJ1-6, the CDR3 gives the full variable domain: DTGVSQNPRHKITKRGQNVTFRCDPISEHNRLYWYRQTLGQGPEFLTYFQNEAQLEKSRLLSDRFSAERPKGSFSTLEIQRTEQGDSAMYLCASSQQDSPLHFGNGTRLTVT.

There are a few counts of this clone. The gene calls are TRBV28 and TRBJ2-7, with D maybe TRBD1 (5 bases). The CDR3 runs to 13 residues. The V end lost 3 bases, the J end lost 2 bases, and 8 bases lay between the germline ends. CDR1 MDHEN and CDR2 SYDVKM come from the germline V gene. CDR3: CASSFAGPYEQYF. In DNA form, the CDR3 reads TGTGCCAGCAGTTTTGCAGGGCCCTACGAGCAGTACTTC.

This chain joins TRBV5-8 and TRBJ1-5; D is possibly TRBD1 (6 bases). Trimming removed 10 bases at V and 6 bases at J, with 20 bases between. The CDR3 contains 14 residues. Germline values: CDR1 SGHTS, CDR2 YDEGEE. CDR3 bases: TGTGCCCATGGGGGCGGTCGGATGAGTCAGCCCCAGCATTTT. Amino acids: CAHGGGRMSQPQHF.

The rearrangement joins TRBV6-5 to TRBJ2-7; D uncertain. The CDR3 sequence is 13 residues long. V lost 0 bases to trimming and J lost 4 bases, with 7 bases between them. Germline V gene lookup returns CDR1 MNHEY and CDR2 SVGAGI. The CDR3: CASSYSSDYEQYF. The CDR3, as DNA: TGTGCCAGCAGTTACTCGTCCGATTACGAGCAGTACTTC.